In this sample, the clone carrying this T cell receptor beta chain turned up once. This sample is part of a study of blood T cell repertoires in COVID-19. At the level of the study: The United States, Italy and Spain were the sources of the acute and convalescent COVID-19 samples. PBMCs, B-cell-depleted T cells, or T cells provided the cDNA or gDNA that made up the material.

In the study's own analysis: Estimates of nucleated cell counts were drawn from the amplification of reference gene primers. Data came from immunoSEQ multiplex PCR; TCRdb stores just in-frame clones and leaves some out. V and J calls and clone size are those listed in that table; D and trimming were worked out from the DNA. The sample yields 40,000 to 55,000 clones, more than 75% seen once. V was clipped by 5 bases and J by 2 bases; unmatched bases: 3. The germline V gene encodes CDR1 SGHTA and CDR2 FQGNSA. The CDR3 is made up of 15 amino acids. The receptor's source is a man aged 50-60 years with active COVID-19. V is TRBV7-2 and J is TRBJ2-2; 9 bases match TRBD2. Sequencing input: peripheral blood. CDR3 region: CASSALAGNTGELFF. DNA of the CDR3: TGTGCCAGCAGCGCTCTAGCGGGAAACACCGGGGAGCTGTTTTTT.